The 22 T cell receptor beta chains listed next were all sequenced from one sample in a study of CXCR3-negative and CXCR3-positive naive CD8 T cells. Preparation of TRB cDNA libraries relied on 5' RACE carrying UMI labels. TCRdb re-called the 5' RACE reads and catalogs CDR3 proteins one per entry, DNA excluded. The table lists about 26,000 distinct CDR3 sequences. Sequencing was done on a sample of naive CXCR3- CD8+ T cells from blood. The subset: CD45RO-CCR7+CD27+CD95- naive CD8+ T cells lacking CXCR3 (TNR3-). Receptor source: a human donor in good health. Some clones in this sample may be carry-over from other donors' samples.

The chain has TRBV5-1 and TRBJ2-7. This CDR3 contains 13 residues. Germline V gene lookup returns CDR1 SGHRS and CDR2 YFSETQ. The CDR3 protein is CASSLGSSYEQYF. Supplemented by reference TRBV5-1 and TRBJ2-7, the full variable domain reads KAGVTQTPRYLIKTRGQQVTLSCSPISGHRSVSWYQQTPGQGLQFLFEYFSETQRNKGNFPGRFSGRQFSNSRSEMNVSTLELGDSALYLCASSLGSSYEQYFGPGTRLTVT.

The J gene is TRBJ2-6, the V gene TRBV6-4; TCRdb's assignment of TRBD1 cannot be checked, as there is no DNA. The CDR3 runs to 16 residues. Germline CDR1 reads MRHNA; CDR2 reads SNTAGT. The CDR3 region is CASSDSTGIGANVLTF.

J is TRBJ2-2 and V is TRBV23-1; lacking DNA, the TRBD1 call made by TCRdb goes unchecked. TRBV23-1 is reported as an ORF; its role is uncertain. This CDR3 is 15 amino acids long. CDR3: CARRWGRENTGELFF.

CDR3 sequence reads: CATLGGASSYEQYF. V is TRBV10-2 and J is TRBJ2-7; TCRdb designates TRBD2, a call that cannot be tested without DNA. Germline V CDR1 and CDR2: WSHSY, SAAADI. CDR3 length equals 14 residues.

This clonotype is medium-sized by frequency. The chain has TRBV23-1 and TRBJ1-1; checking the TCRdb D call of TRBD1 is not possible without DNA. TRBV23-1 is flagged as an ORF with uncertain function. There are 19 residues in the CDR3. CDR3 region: CASSQPKPNRQGLNTEAFF.

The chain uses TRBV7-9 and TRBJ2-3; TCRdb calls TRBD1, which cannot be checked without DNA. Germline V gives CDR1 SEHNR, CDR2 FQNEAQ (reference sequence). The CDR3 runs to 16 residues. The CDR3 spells CASSLGSTGAADTQYF. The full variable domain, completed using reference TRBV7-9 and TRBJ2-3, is DTGVSQNPRHKITKRGQNVTFRCDPISEHNRLYWYRQTLGQGPEFLTYFQNEAQLEKSRLLSDRFSAERPKGSFSTLEIQRTEQGDSAMYLCASSLGSTGAADTQYFGPGTRLTVL.

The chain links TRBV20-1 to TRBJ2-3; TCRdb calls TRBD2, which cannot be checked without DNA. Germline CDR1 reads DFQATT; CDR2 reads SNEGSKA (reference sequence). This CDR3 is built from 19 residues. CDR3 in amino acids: CSASRGLARGVPSTDTQYF.

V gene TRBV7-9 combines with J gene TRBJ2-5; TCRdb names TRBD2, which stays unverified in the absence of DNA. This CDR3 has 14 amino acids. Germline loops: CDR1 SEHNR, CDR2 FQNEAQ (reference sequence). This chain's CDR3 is CASSDSRDPETQYF.

CDR3: CSARAQGAYEQYF. The V and J genes are TRBV29-1 and TRBJ2-7; TCRdb's D gene call, TRBD1, goes unchecked for lack of DNA. The CDR3 extends over 13 amino acids. CDR1 and CDR2 from the germline V gene are SQVTM and ANQGSEA.

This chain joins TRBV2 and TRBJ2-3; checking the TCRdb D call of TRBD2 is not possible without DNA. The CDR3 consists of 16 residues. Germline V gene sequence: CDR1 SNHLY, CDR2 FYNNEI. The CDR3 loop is CASSPRTSGSADTQYF.

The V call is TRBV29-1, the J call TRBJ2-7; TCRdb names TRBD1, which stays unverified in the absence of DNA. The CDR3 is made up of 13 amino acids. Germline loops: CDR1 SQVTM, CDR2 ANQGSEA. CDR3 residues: CSAEQGIGYEQYF.

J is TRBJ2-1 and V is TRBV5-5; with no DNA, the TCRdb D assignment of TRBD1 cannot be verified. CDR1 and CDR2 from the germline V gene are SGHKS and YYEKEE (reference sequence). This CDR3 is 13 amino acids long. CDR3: CASRTLGGVEQFF. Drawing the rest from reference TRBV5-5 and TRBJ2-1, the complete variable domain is DAGVTQSPTHLIKTRGQQVTLRCSPISGHKSVSWYQQVLGQGPQFIFQYYEKEERGRGNFPDRFSARQFPNYSSELNVNALLLGDSALYLCASRTLGGVEQFFGPGTRLTVL.

The CDR3 sequence is CATSRDRDSSYEQYF. The chain carries TRBV15 and TRBJ2-7; lacking DNA, the TRBD1 call made by TCRdb goes unchecked. The germline V gene encodes CDR1 LNHNV and CDR2 YYDKDF (reference sequence). This CDR3 contains 15 residues.

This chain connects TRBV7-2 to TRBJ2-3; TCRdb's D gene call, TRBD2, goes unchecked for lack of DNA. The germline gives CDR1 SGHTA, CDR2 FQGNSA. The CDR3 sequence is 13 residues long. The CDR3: CASSAGLPDTQYF.

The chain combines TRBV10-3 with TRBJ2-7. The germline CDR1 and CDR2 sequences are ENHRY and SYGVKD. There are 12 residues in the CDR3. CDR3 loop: CAIRRDSYEQYF.

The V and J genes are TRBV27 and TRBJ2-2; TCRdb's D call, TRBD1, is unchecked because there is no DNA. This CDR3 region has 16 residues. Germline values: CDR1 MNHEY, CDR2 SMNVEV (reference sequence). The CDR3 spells CASSPRAGVNTGELFF.

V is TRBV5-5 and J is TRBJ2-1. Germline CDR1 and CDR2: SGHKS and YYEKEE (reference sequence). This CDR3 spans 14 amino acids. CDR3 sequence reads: CASSLLLQGDEQFF.

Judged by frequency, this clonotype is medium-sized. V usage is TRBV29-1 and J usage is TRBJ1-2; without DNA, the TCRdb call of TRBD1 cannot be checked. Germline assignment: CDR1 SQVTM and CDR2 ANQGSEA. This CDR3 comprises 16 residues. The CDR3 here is CSVPHLGGLANYGYTF.

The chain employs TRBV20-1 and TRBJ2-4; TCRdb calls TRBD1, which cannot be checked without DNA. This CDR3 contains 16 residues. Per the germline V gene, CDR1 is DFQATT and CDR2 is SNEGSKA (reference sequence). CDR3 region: CSARAYGTATKNIQYF.

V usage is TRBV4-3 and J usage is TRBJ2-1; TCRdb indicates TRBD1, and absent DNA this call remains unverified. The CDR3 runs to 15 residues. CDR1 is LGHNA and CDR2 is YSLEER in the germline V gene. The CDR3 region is CASSPGESSYNEQFF.

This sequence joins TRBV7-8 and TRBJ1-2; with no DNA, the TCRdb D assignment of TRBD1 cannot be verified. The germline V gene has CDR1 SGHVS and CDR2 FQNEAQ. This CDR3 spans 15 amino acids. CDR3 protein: CASSRDREINYGYTF.

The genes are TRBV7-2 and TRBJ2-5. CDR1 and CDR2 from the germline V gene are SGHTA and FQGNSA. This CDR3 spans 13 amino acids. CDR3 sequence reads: CASSFWVQETQYF.